This passage covers 19 T cell receptor beta chains from one sample sequenced in a study of blood T cell repertoires in COVID-19 (dated by TCRdb to the early 2020s). The library was produced with the immunoSEQ multiplex PCR assay. The table comes from immuneACCESS by way of TCRdb, which keeps in-frame sequences with V and J called. Part of the clones is missing from these tables; in studies checked, under half for an unresolved V gene and the rest for unknown reasons. A total of roughly 350,000 clones appear in this sample, about 85% of them only once. Of the sample, roughly 3.4% falls within the top ten clones. Specimen: peripheral blood. These receptors were taken from a woman aged 18 to 35 with acute or convalescent COVID-19.

The rearrangement links TRBV18 to TRBJ1-3, with TRBD1 matching 10 bases. The CDR3 is 16 residues long. V trimming: 5 bases; J trimming: 0 bases; junction bases outside the gene matches: 4. CDR1 and CDR2 from the germline V gene are KGHSH and LQKENI. Written as DNA, the CDR3 is TGTGCCAGCTCAAGGGGACAGGGGAGCTCTGGAAACACCATATATTTT. Translation: CASSRGQGSSGNTIYF.

V usage is TRBV5-8 and J usage is TRBJ1-6; no firm D call. The CDR3 consists of 14 residues. Trimming stripped 0 bases from V and 10 bases from J, with 11 bases between. CDR1 and CDR2 (germline): SGHTS, YDEGEE. The CDR3 loop reads CASSLDTGKSPLHF. CDR3 DNA sequence: TGTGCCAGCAGCTTGGACACGGGGAAGTCACCCCTCCACTTT.

The chain is built from TRBV4-1 and TRBJ2-7; perhaps TRBD2 as D (6 bases). This CDR3 has 15 amino acids. V was pared by 6 bases and J by 3 bases, with 18 bases between. Germline values: CDR1 MGHRA, CDR2 YSYEKL. As DNA, the CDR3 is TGCGCCAGCAGTGCCTTGGGGGACTCATACTACGAGCAGTACTTC. Amino acids: CASSALGDSYYEQYF.

The V gene is TRBV10-2, the J gene TRBJ2-7, with D hard to call. Trimming stripped 0 bases from V and 3 bases from J, with 3 bases between. This CDR3 region has 12 residues. CDR1 WSHSY and CDR2 SAAADI come from the germline V gene. In DNA, the CDR3 is TGCGCCAGCAGTGAGTCGTACTACGAGCAGTACTTC. It is translated as CASSESYYEQYF.

This clone is a singleton in its sample. This sequence joins TRBV7-3 and TRBJ2-5; possible D gene TRBD1, 6 bases. The V gene's germline CDR1 is SGHTA and CDR2 FQGTGA. The CDR3 spans 13 residues. Trimming shortened V by 5 bases and J by 0 bases, and 7 bases separated the two germline ends. The CDR3 is CASSRDNQETQYF. CDR3 in DNA: TGTGCCAGCAGCCGGGACAACCAAGAGACCCAGTACTTC. Full variable domain (missing parts from reference TRBV7-3 and TRBJ2-5): GAGVSQTPSNKVTEKGKYVELRCDPISGHTALYWYRQSLGQGPEFLIYFQGTGAADDSGLPNDRFFAVRPEGSVSTLKIQRTERGDSAVYLCASSRDNQETQYFGPGTRLLVL.

The V call is TRBV9, the J call TRBJ2-2; D may be TRBD1 (6 bases). Germline CDR1 SGDLS, CDR2 YYNGEE. V was cut by 2 bases and J by 5 bases, with 16 bases left in between. The CDR3 contains 16 residues. The CDR3 coding sequence is TGTGCCAGCAGCGTGAGCTGGGGGCTCGGAACCGGGGAGCTGTTTTTT. Translating gives CASSVSWGLGTGELFF.

There are a few counts of this clone. This chain uses TRBV5-1 with TRBJ1-2, with D possibly TRBD1 on 6 matching bases. Germline assignment: CDR1 SGHRS and CDR2 YFSETQ. The CDR3 totals 14 residues. The V gene lost 2 bases and the J gene lost 2 bases, with 10 bases spanning the gap. CDR3 sequence reads: CASSLQGENYGYTF. The CDR3 DNA is TGCGCCAGCAGCTTACAGGGAGAGAACTATGGCTACACCTTC.

The V gene is TRBV2, the J gene TRBJ1-1; D is possibly TRBD1 (6 bases). This CDR3 is built from 14 residues. Between the trimmed V and J ends, which lost 4 bases and 1 base, there was a span of 10 bases. Germline loops: CDR1 SNHLY, CDR2 FYNNEI. As DNA, the CDR3 is TGTGCCAGCAGTGGGGACATTTCGAACACTGAAGCTTTCTTT. Its protein is CASSGDISNTEAFF.

This sequence joins TRBV3-1 (or the pseudogene TRBV3-2) and TRBJ1-2, with no clear D. Trimming removed 0 bases from V and 0 bases from J, with 8 bases in between. Per the germline V gene, CDR1 is LGHDT and CDR2 is YNNKEL (reference sequence). This CDR3 region has 15 residues. CDR3 loop: CASSQDHAANYGYTF. The CDR3, as DNA: TGTGCCAGCAGCCAAGACCACGCAGCTAACTATGGCTACACCTTC.

The chain couples TRBV28 to TRBJ2-3; 7 bases fit TRBD2. The CDR3 is 16 residues long. The V gene's germline CDR1 is MDHEN and CDR2 SYDVKM. V lost 3 bases to trimming and J lost 4 bases; unmatched junction nucleotides: 10. The CDR3 region has the DNA TGTGCCAGCAGTTTGTTGCGGGGGTTGGTCGCAGATACGCAGTATTTT. It encodes CASSLLRGLVADTQYF.

The rearrangement links TRBV19 to TRBJ1-5; possible D gene TRBD1, 6 bases. This CDR3 is 15 amino acids long. Trimming pared 10 bases from V and 0 bases from J, leaving 16 bases between. Germline CDR1 LNHDA, CDR2 SQIVND (reference sequence). The CDR3 nucleotides are TGTGCCATTGGGACAACCGTTCGTAGCAATCAGCCCCAGCATTTT. Its translation is CAIGTTVRSNQPQHF.

This clone was recorded at least ten times. The chain uses TRBV5-1 and TRBJ2-2; D gene ambiguous. Germline-derived CDR1 and CDR2 are SGHRS and YFSETQ. The V and J ends lost 9 bases and 0 bases respectively, with 12 bases between them. CDR3 length equals 14 residues. CDR3 DNA: TGCGCCACGACCCGCGGTCCGAACACCGGGGAGCTGTTTTTT. As protein: CATTRGPNTGELFF. Using reference TRBV5-1 and TRBJ2-2 for the parts outside the CDR3, the full variable domain is KAGVTQTPRYLIKTRGQQVTLSCSPISGHRSVSWYQQTPGQGLQFLFEYFSETQRNKGNFPGRFSGRQFSNSRSEMNVSTLELGDSALYLCATTRGPNTGELFFGEGSRLTVL.

Only a few counts were recorded for this clone. The J gene is TRBJ1-6, the V gene TRBV2; 8 positions agree with TRBD1. The CDR3 is made up of 13 amino acids. Germline V CDR1 and CDR2: SNHLY, FYNNEI. V shed 7 bases, J shed 9 bases, and the junction held 5 bases outside the gene matches. The CDR3 DNA follows: TGTGCCAGCAACCCAGGGGGCAGTTCACCCCTCCACTTT. It encodes CASNPGGSSPLHF. Looking up the rest from reference TRBV2 and TRBJ1-6 gives the full variable domain: EPEVTQTPSHQVTQMGQEVILRCVPISNHLYFYWYRQILGQKVEFLVSFYNNEISEKSEIFDDQFSVERPDGSNFTLKIRSTKLEDSAMYFCASNPGGSSPLHFGNGTRLTVT.

The chain has TRBV29-1 and TRBJ1-1; D is unresolved. V was shortened by 3 bases and J by 2 bases, with 10 bases between the two germline ends. Germline CDR1 reads SQVTM; CDR2 reads ANQGSEA. The CDR3 contains 13 residues. The CDR3 region is CSVEVDINTEAFF. The CDR3 DNA reads TGCAGCGTTGAGGTTGACATCAACACTGAAGCTTTCTTT.

This clone showed up just once. This sequence joins TRBV6-1 and TRBJ1-6, with D unclear. Between the trimmed V and J ends, which lost 2 bases and 13 bases, there was a span of 18 bases. Germline lookup yields CDR1 MNHNS and CDR2 SASEGT. The CDR3 is 15 amino acids. The CDR3 reads CASSESGSPGRPLHF. CDR3 nucleotide sequence: TGTGCCAGCAGTGAATCGGGTTCACCGGGGAGGCCCCTCCACTTT.

The chain employs TRBV7-3 and TRBJ2-7; the D gene is possibly TRBD2 (5 bases). Germline V lookup: CDR1 SGHTA, CDR2 FQGTGA. V dropped 4 bases and J dropped 7 bases, with 20 bases sitting between them. The CDR3 is 15 amino acids. CDR3 amino acids: CASSSPGTLGVEQYF. The CDR3, as DNA: TGTGCCAGCAGCTCGCCGGGAACCCTCGGGGTGGAGCAGTACTTC.

This sequence joins TRBV19 and TRBJ2-5, with 7 bases aligning to TRBD1. Germline V gene lookup returns CDR1 LNHDA and CDR2 SQIVND (reference sequence). The CDR3 loop spans 14 amino acids. V trimming: 4 bases; J trimming: 5 bases; junction bases outside the gene matches: 7. Written as DNA, the CDR3 is TGTGCCAGTAGTAACCACGACAGGGTGGAGACCCAGTACTTC. Encoded protein: CASSNHDRVETQYF.

The V gene is TRBV6-5, the J gene TRBJ1-2, with D perhaps TRBD1 (5 bases). The CDR3 totals 13 residues. Trimming removed 5 bases from V and 0 bases from J, with 7 bases in between. CDR1 and CDR2 (germline): MNHEY, SVGAGI. The CDR3 DNA follows: TGTGCCAGCAGTACAGGCGCTAACTATGGCTACACCTTC. Translated: CASSTGANYGYTF.

The genes are TRBV6-4 and TRBJ2-1, with D tentatively TRBD2 (6 bases). With 6 bases removed from V and 8 bases from J, the gap between germline ends came to 26 bases. Germline V lookup: CDR1 MRHNA, CDR2 SNTAGT. CDR3 length: 17 amino acids. The CDR3 DNA reads TGTGCCAGCAGGATGAAAGGGGACTCTGGCCCGTACGATGAGCAGTTCTTC. Translating gives CASRMKGDSGPYDEQFF.